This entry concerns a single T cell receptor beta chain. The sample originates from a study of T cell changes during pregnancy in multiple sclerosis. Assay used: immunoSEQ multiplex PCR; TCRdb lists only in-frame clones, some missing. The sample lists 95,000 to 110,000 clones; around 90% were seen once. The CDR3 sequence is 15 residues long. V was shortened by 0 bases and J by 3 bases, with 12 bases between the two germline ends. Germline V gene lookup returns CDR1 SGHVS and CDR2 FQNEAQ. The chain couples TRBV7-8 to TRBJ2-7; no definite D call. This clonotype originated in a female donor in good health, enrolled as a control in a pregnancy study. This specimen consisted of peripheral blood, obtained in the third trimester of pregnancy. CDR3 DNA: TGTGCCAGCAGCTTAGCGGCAACAGCCTTCTACGAGCAGTACTTC. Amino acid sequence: CASSLAATAFYEQYF.